Listed below are T cell receptor beta chains from one sample, sequenced in a study of shared clonotypes between healthy human individuals. The assay was immunoSEQ multiplex PCR, and TCRdb's table has in-frame clones only and misses some. The sample holds fewer than 200,000 clones, about 68% seen once. Sequenced input: memory CD4+ T cells sorted from blood. The origin of the receptors is a young man in good health. The CDR3 runs from the conserved cysteine through the conserved F or W. Each record gives: V gene, D gene, J gene, clone size, CDR3 protein, CDR3 DNA. The D gene is left open where the match is weak. Size values are once, few and many counts, or a class for expanded clones, and some rows have none.

V: TRBV5-1; D: NA; J: TRBJ1-3; size: few; CDR3: CASSLVGSGNTIYF; DNA: TGCGCCAGCAGCTTGGTTGGCTCTGGAAACACCATATATTTT
V: TRBV7-8; D: NA; J: TRBJ2-1; size: few; CDR3: CASSPGPSSYNEQFF; DNA: TGTGCCAGCAGCCCGGGACCCAGCTCCTACAATGAGCAGTTCTTC
V: TRBV6-1; D: NA; J: TRBJ2-5; size: few; CDR3: CASSVVGGETQYF; DNA: TGTGCCAGCAGCGTAGTTGGGGGGGAGACCCAGTACTTC
V: TRBV5-6; D: NA; J: TRBJ2-7; size: NA; CDR3: CASHPRGTSYEQYF; DNA: TGTGCCAGCCATCCCCGCGGGACCTCCTACGAGCAGTACTTC
V: TRBV19; D: NA; J: TRBJ1-2; size: few; CDR3: CASRLSGARDYGYTF; DNA: TGTGCCAGTAGACTCTCAGGGGCGCGAGACTATGGCTACACCTTC
V: TRBV20-1; D: NA; J: TRBJ1-1; size: NA; CDR3: CSAGPRREAFF; DNA: TGCAGTGCGGGTCCTAGAAGGGAAGCTTTCTTT
V: TRBV19; D: TRBD1; J: TRBJ1-5; size: NA; CDR3: CAVRRGLGQPQHF; DNA: TGTGCCGTACGCAGGGGGCTTGGTCAGCCCCAGCATTTT
V: TRBV11-2; D: NA; J: TRBJ2-7; size: many; CDR3: CASSLVGGSSYEQYF; DNA: TGTGCCAGCAGCCTGGTGGGCGGAAGCTCCTACGAGCAGTACTTC
V: TRBV10-3; D: TRBD1; J: TRBJ2-7; size: many; CDR3: CAISAGTGGGEQYF; DNA: TGTGCCATCAGTGCAGGGACAGGGGGCGGCGAGCAGTACTTC
V: TRBV5-6; D: NA; J: TRBJ1-4; size: NA; CDR3: CASTFQGLELFF; DNA: TGTGCCAGCACCTTTCAGGGGCTGGAACTGTTTTTT
V: TRBV7-9; D: TRBD1; J: TRBJ1-4; size: NA; CDR3: CASSLDGTGGTEKLFF; DNA: TGTGCCAGCAGCTTAGACGGGACAGGGGGCACTGAAAAACTGTTTTTT
V: TRBV16; D: TRBD1; J: TRBJ2-7; size: NA; CDR3: CASSQSGTGLYEQYF; DNA: TGTGCCAGCAGCCAGTCCGGGACAGGGTTGTACGAGCAGTACTTC
V: TRBV10-2; D: TRBD2; J: TRBJ2-1; size: NA; CDR3: CASVIAAGGEQFF; DNA: TGCGCCAGCGTTATAGCGGCGGGAGGTGAGCAGTTCTTC
V: TRBV28; D: NA; J: TRBJ2-1; size: NA; CDR3: CASREEGHNEQFF; DNA: TGTGCCAGCAGGGAGGAGGGCCACAATGAGCAGTTCTTC
V: TRBV28; D: NA; J: TRBJ1-1; size: NA; CDR3: CASSSWGNTEAFF; DNA: TGTGCCAGCAGCTCCTGGGGGAACACTGAAGCTTTCTTT
V: TRBV5-1; D: TRBD2; J: TRBJ2-1; size: NA; CDR3: CASSTLLAGGTSSYNEQFF; DNA: TGCGCCAGCAGCACCCTACTAGCGGGAGGCACAAGCTCCTACAATGAGCAGTTCTTC
V: TRBV28; D: NA; J: TRBJ2-7; size: few; CDR3: CASRGSDYEQYF; DNA: TGTGCCAGCAGGGGTAGTGACTACGAGCAGTACTTC
V: TRBV2; D: NA; J: TRBJ2-6; size: NA; CDR3: CASSEALRGTRLSSGANVLTF; DNA: TGTGCCAGCAGTGAAGCGCTTAGGGGGACACGGTTAAGCTCTGGGGCCAACGTCCTGACTTTC
V: TRBV5-1; D: NA; J: TRBJ2-3; size: few; CDR3: CASSVGHPTDTQYF; DNA: TGCGCCAGCAGCGTGGGACACCCAACAGATACGCAGTATTTT
V: TRBV7-9; D: NA; J: TRBJ1-1; size: once; CDR3: CASSFATGMNTEAFF; DNA: TGTGCCAGCAGCTTTGCTACGGGTATGAACACTGAAGCTTTCTTT
V: TRBV19; D: TRBD1; J: TRBJ1-2; size: few; CDR3: CASSIGQGTSYNYGYTF; DNA: TGTGCCAGTAGTATCGGACAGGGTACCTCGTATAACTATGGCTACACCTTC
V: TRBV6-5; D: NA; J: TRBJ1-4; size: NA; CDR3: CASSYIGAYGDEKLFF; DNA: TGTGCCAGCAGTTACATCGGGGCATACGGGGATGAAAAACTGTTTTTT
V: TRBV4-1; D: NA; J: TRBJ2-7; size: many; CDR3: CASSQAQGGDSYYEQYF; DNA: TGCGCCAGCAGCCAAGCTCAAGGGGGGGACAGTTACTACGAGCAGTACTTC
V: TRBV7-2; D: NA; J: TRBJ2-1; size: NA; CDR3: CASSFDPTRNEQFF; DNA: TGTGCCAGCAGTTTTGACCCGACTAGGAATGAGCAGTTCTTC
V: TRBV2; D: NA; J: TRBJ2-1; size: NA; CDR3: CASSIQAEQFF; DNA: TGTGCCAGCAGCATTCAGGCTGAGCAGTTCTTC
V: TRBV6-1; D: NA; J: TRBJ2-7; size: once; CDR3: CASSLQEYEQYF; DNA: TGTGCCAGCAGTTTACAGGAATACGAGCAGTACTTC
V: TRBV7-8; D: TRBD1; J: TRBJ2-7; size: few; CDR3: CASSFGTGVYEQYF; DNA: TGTGCCAGCAGCTTCGGGACAGGGGTTTACGAGCAGTACTTC
V: TRBV7-6; D: NA; J: TRBJ1-2; size: NA; CDR3: CASSLDQGYGYTF; DNA: TGTGCCAGCAGCTTAGATCAGGGCTATGGCTACACCTTC
V: TRBV4-2; D: TRBD2; J: TRBJ2-1; size: few; CDR3: CASSQDRDGGRASVF; DNA: TGTGCCAGCAGCCAAGACAGAGACGGCGGGAGGGCCTCGGTCTTC
V: TRBV7-2; D: TRBD2; J: TRBJ2-5; size: many; CDR3: CASSPRTSGLQETQYF; DNA: TGTGCCAGCAGCCCTAGGACTAGCGGGCTCCAAGAGACCCAGTACTTC
V: TRBV7-9; D: TRBD1; J: TRBJ1-1; size: few; CDR3: CASSSTGIGTEAFF; DNA: TGTGCCAGCAGCTCGACAGGGATAGGGACTGAAGCTTTCTTT
V: TRBV7-8; D: TRBD1; J: TRBJ2-1; size: NA; CDR3: CASSPTRQGISSYNEQFF; DNA: TGTGCCAGCAGCCCGACGAGACAGGGCATTAGCTCCTACAATGAGCAGTTCTTC
V: TRBV4-1; D: TRBD2; J: TRBJ2-7; size: NA; CDR3: CASSQPTSGRYEQYF; DNA: TGCGCCAGCAGCCAGCCAACTAGCGGGAGATACGAGCAGTACTTC
V: TRBV6-5; D: TRBD1; J: TRBJ1-3; size: few; CDR3: CASRRQGENTIYF; DNA: TGTGCCAGCAGGCGACAGGGGGAAAACACCATATATTTT
V: TRBV15; D: NA; J: TRBJ1-1; size: NA; CDR3: CATSRGRRRGEAFF; DNA: TGTGCCACCAGCAGAGGCCGGCGCCGGGGTGAAGCTTTCTTT
V: TRBV30; D: NA; J: TRBJ2-5; size: NA; CDR3: CAWSVLGSGTQYF; DNA: TGTGCCTGGAGTGTACTGGGGAGCGGGACCCAGTACTTC
V: TRBV5-1; D: NA; J: TRBJ1-1; size: NA; CDR3: CASSHFDKNTEAFF; DNA: TGCGCCAGCAGCCACTTTGACAAGAACACTGAAGCTTTCTTT
V: TRBV7-9; D: NA; J: TRBJ2-1; size: few; CDR3: CAGSLSAGRHNEQFF; DNA: TGTGCCGGAAGTCTTAGCGCGGGACGGCACAATGAGCAGTTCTTC
V: TRBV5-1; D: TRBD1; J: TRBJ1-4; size: NA; CDR3: CASSSTGAPANEKLFF; DNA: TGCGCCAGCAGCTCCACAGGGGCTCCGGCTAATGAAAAACTGTTTTTT
V: TRBV7-7; D: NA; J: TRBJ2-2; size: NA; CDR3: CASSLAAGTGELFF; DNA: TGTGCTAGCAGCTTAGCTGCTGGGACCGGGGAGCTGTTTTTT
V: TRBV7-9; D: NA; J: TRBJ2-1; size: NA; CDR3: CASTDKSSYNEQFF; DNA: TGTGCCAGCACCGACAAGAGCTCCTACAATGAGCAGTTCTTC
V: TRBV5-4; D: NA; J: TRBJ2-5; size: NA; CDR3: CASSFGQQLIQETQYF; DNA: TGTGCCAGCAGCTTTGGACAGCAGCTAATCCAAGAGACCCAGTACTTC
V: TRBV6-5; D: NA; J: TRBJ2-7; size: NA; CDR3: CASSFDSELGDEQYF; DNA: TGTGCCAGCAGTTTCGACAGCGAACTGGGGGACGAGCAGTACTTC
V: TRBV2; D: TRBD1; J: TRBJ1-5; size: NA; CDR3: CASSTGAASNQPQHF; DNA: TGTGCCAGCAGTACAGGGGCGGCTAGCAATCAGCCCCAGCATTTT
V: TRBV28; D: NA; J: TRBJ2-7; size: NA; CDR3: CASSSPGLRTHEQYF; DNA: TGTGCCAGCAGTTCCCCCGGACTCAGGACCCACGAGCAGTACTTC
V: TRBV6-1; D: NA; J: TRBJ1-1; size: NA; CDR3: CASSEAWSGFTEAFF; DNA: TGTGCCAGCAGTGAAGCATGGTCGGGGTTCACTGAAGCTTTCTTT
V: TRBV7-5; D: NA; J: TRBJ2-1; size: NA; CDR3: CVRSPGLYGYNEQFF; DNA: TGTGTCAGAAGCCCGGGACTCTACGGGTACAATGAGCAGTTCTTC
V: TRBV7-6; D: TRBD1; J: TRBJ2-7; size: NA; CDR3: CASSLVGGGLAPSSYEQYF; DNA: TGTGCCAGCAGCTTAGTAGGGGGCGGGTTAGCGCCGAGCTCCTACGAGCAGTACTTC
V: TRBV7-2; D: NA; J: TRBJ1-5; size: NA; CDR3: CASSSSRSQPQHF; DNA: TGTGCCAGCTCCTCGAGCCGGAGTCAGCCCCAGCATTTT
V: TRBV2; D: NA; J: TRBJ2-1; size: NA; CDR3: CASMPRVVEQFF; DNA: TGTGCCAGCATGCCCCGAGTAGTTGAGCAGTTCTTC
V: TRBV7-9; D: NA; J: TRBJ2-3; size: NA; CDR3: CASSLLSTDTQYF; DNA: TGTGCCAGCAGCTTACTAAGCACAGATACGCAGTATTTT
V: TRBV5-1; D: NA; J: TRBJ1-5; size: NA; CDR3: CASSQAPHQPQHF; DNA: TGCGCCAGCAGCCAGGCCCCCCATCAGCCCCAGCATTTT
V: TRBV18; D: TRBD2; J: TRBJ2-7; size: NA; CDR3: CASSPGLAGEVEQYF; DNA: TGTGCCAGCTCACCCGGACTGGCGGGAGAAGTCGAGCAGTACTTC